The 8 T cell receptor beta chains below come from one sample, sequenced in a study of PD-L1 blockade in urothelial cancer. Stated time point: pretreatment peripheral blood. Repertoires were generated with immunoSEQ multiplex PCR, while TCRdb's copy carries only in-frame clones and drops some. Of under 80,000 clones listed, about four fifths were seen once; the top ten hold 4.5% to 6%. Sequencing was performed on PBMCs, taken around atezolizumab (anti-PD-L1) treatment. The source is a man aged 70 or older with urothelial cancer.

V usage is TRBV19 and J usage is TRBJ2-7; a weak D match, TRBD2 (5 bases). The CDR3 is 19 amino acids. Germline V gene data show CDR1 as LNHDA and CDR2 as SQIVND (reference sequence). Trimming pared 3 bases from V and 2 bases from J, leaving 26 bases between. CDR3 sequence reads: CASSIRPLSRTDEAYEQYF. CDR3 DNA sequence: TGTGCCAGTAGTATCCGACCCTTGTCCAGGACTGATGAGGCCTACGAGCAGTACTTC.

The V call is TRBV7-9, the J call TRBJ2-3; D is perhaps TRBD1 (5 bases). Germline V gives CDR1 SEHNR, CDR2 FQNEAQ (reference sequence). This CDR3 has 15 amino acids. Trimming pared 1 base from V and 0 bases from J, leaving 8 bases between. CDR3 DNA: TGTGCCAGCAGCTTAGAAGGGGCTAGCACAGATACGCAGTATTTT. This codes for CASSLEGASTDTQYF.

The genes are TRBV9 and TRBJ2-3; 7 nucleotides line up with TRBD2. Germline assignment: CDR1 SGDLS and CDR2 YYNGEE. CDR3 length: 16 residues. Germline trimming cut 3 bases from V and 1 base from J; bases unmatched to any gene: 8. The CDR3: CASSAGGGGGTDTQYF. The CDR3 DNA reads TGTGCCAGCAGCGCGGGAGGCGGAGGGGGCACAGATACGCAGTATTTT. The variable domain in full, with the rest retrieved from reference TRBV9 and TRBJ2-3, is DSGVTQTPKHLITATGQRVTLRCSPRSGDLSVYWYQQSLDQGLQFLIQYYNGEERAKGNILERFSAQQFPDLHSELNLSSLELGDSALYFCASSAGGGGGTDTQYFGPGTRLTVL.

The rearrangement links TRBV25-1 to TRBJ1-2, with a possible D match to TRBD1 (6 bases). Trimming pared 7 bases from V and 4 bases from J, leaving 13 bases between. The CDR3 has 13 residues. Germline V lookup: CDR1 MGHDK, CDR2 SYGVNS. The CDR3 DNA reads TGTGCCAGCACGGGCGGGGGCCCCTATGGCTACACCTTC. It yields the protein CASTGGGPYGYTF.

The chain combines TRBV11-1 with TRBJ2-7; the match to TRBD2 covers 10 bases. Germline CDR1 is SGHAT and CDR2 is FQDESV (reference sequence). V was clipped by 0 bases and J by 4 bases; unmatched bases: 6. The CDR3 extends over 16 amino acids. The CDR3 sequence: CASSLAGLAGVYEQYF. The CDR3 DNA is TGTGCCAGCAGCTTAGCTGGGCTAGCGGGAGTATACGAGCAGTACTTC.

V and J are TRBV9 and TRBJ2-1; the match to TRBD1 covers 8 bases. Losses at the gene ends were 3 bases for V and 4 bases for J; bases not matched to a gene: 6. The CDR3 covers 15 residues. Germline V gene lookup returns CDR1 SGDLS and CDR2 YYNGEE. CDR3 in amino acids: CASSGGQGRYNEQFF. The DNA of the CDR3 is TGTGCCAGCAGCGGTGGACAGGGAAGATACAATGAGCAGTTCTTC.

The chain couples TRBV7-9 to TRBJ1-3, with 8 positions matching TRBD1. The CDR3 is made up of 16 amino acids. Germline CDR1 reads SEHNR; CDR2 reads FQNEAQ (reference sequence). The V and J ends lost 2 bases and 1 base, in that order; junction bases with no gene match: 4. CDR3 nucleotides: TGTGCCAGCAGCTTAAACTACAGGGGGTCTGGAAACACCATATATTTT. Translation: CASSLNYRGSGNTIYF.

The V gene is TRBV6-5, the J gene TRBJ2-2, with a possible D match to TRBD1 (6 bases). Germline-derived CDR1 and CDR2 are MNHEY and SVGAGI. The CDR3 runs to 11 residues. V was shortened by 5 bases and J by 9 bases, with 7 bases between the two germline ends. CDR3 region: CASSTGRELFF. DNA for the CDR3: TGTGCCAGCAGTACAGGGAGGGAGCTGTTTTTT.